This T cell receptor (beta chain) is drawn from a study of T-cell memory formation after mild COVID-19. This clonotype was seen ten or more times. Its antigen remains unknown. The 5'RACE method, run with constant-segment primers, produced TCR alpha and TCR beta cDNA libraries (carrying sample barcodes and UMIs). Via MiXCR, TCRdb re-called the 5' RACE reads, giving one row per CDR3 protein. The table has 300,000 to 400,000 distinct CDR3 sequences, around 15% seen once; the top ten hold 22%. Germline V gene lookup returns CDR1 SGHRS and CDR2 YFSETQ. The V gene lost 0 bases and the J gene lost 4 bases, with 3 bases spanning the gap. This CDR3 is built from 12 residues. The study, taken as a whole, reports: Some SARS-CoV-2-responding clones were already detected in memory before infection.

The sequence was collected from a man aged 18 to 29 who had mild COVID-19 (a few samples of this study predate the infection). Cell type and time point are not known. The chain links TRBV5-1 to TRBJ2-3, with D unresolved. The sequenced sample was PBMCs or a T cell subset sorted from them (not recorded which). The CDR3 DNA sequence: TGCGCCAGCAGCTTGGAACCAGATACGCAGTATTTT. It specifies CASSLEPDTQYF.